The 14 T cell receptor beta chains given below trace back to one sample, sequenced in a study of OX40 agonist ivuxolimab in advanced cancers. Some clones are missing from TCRdb's copy, which holds only in-frame ones; the method was immunoSEQ multiplex PCR. The table lists about 92,000 clones, approximately 91% of them singletons. The input for sequencing was CD4+ or CD8+ T cells sorted from blood, taken in a trial of the OX40 agonist ivuxolimab. These receptors were taken from an adult with an advanced solid tumor such as melanoma, head and neck, liver or kidney cancer.

In DNA, the CDR3 is TGTGCCAGCAGCTCTAGGACTAGCGGGAAAGAGACCCAGTACTTC. Translation gives CASSSRTSGKETQYF. This sequence joins TRBV5-4 and TRBJ2-5; 12 nucleotides agree with TRBD2. The J segment lost 3 bases and the V segment lost 3 bases, leaving 3 bases of the junction unmatched. CDR3 length: 15 residues. Germline CDR1 is SGHNT and CDR2 is YYREEE (reference sequence).

The chain has TRBV4-1 and TRBJ2-7; no reliable D call. Germline V gene lookup returns CDR1 MGHRA and CDR2 YSYEKL. The V and J ends lost 0 bases and 3 bases respectively, with 12 bases between them. The CDR3 runs to 15 residues. The CDR3 reads CASSQDVRQSYEQYF. CDR3 nucleotide sequence: TGCGCCAGCAGCCAAGATGTCCGACAAAGCTACGAGCAGTACTTC.

The chain is built from TRBV28 and TRBJ2-3; no firm D call. The length of the CDR3 is 15 residues. In germline, CDR1 is MDHEN, CDR2 SYDVKM. V lost 7 bases to trimming and J lost 1 base, with 15 bases between them. Here the CDR3 DNA reads TGTGCCAGCACCCCCGACCTCCTAGGCACAGATACGCAGTATTTT. Amino acids: CASTPDLLGTDTQYF.

This clone turned up a few times. The V gene is TRBV28, the J gene TRBJ2-5; D uncertain. The germline V gene encodes CDR1 MDHEN and CDR2 SYDVKM. The ends were cut back, 8 bases at V and 2 bases at J, with 12 bases in the middle. The CDR3 totals 13 residues. The CDR3 loop reads CASGERIQETQYF. CDR3 DNA: TGTGCCAGCGGGGAACGGATTCAAGAGACCCAGTACTTC.

This chain uses TRBV20-1 with TRBJ2-4, with D unresolved. Trimming cost V 6 bases and J 5 bases, with 5 bases left between them. Germline lookup yields CDR1 DFQATT and CDR2 SNEGSKA (reference sequence). The CDR3 loop spans 10 amino acids. CDR3: CSASENIQYF. The CDR3 coding sequence is TGCAGTGCAAGTGAAAACATTCAGTACTTC.

V is TRBV28 and J is TRBJ2-2; D remains ambiguous. Germline assignment: CDR1 MDHEN and CDR2 SYDVKM. The ends were cut back, 7 bases at V and 6 bases at J, with 9 bases in the middle. The length of the CDR3 is 12 residues. This CDR3 is CASNEKAGELFF. The CDR3, as DNA: TGTGCCAGCAACGAAAAAGCCGGGGAGCTGTTTTTT.

This clone appeared a single time. This sequence joins TRBV7-2 and TRBJ2-1; D remains unclear. V shed 2 bases and J shed 6 bases, with 11 bases lying between them. Per germline, CDR1 SGHTA and CDR2 FQGNSA. This CDR3 has 14 residues. The DNA of the CDR3 is TGTGCCAGCAGCTTACTTTGGGGTCGCAATGAGCAGTTCTTC. It encodes CASSLLWGRNEQFF.

The chain carries TRBV4-1 and TRBJ2-3; 10 bases agree with TRBD2. This CDR3 comprises 16 residues. Per germline, CDR1 MGHRA and CDR2 YSYEKL. V dropped 1 base and J dropped 4; count of bases not matched to a gene: 5. Here the CDR3 DNA reads TGCGCCAGCAGCCAAGGTGCTAGCGGGAGAGCAGATACGCAGTATTTT. Translated, it gives CASSQGASGRADTQYF.

The rearrangement uses TRBV5-1 and TRBJ2-5; D assignment may be TRBD1 or TRBD2 (7 bases each). V lost 5 bases, J lost 2 bases, and 13 bases lay in between. The CDR3 totals 14 residues. The V gene's germline CDR1 is SGHRS and CDR2 YFSETQ. CDR3: CASRSGTAQETQYF. CDR3 bases: TGCGCCAGCAGAAGCGGGACAGCACAAGAGACCCAGTACTTC.

J is TRBJ1-1 and V is TRBV7-9; D is unresolved. V was cut by 6 bases and J by 1 base, with 12 bases left in between. Per the germline V gene, CDR1 is SEHNR and CDR2 is FQNEAQ (reference sequence). CDR3 length: 14 residues. The CDR3 nucleotides read TGTGCCAGCAGTTCGCAGATTCCGAACACTGAAGCTTTCTTT. Translating it yields CASSSQIPNTEAFF.

The genes are TRBV19 and TRBJ1-5; D unclear. CDR1 and CDR2 (germline): LNHDA, SQIVND (reference sequence). Trimming left V 4 bases short and J 5 bases short, with 12 bases between. CDR3 length equals 14 residues. DNA of the CDR3: TGTGCCAGTAGTACAACGGCACGTTATCAGCCCCAGCATTTT. Residues: CASSTTARYQPQHF.

The gene calls are TRBV29-1 and TRBJ1-2; D not certain. V lost 7 bases and J lost 4, with 13 bases in between. CDR3 size: 12 residues. The germline CDR1 and CDR2 sequences are SQVTM and ANQGSEA. The CDR3 here is CSAAAVGYGYTF. CDR3 DNA: TGCAGCGCCGCCGCCGTCGGCTATGGCTACACCTTC. The full variable domain, its missing parts supplied by reference TRBV29-1 and TRBJ1-2, is SAVISQKPSRDICQRGTSLTIQCQVDSQVTMMFWYRQQPGQSLTLIATANQGSEATYESGFVIDKFPISRPNLTFSTLTVSNMSPEDSSIYLCSAAAVGYGYTFGSGTRLTVV.

The V gene is TRBV21-1, the J gene TRBJ2-1; TRBD2, the table's D call, was not compared with the DNA. TRBV21-1 is deemed a pseudogene. The CDR3 contains 19 residues. Here the CDR3 reads CASSKVGTLAGRLNNEQFF. The CDR3 DNA reads TGTGCCAGCAGCAAAGTAGGGACCCTAGCGGGACGTCTCAATAATGAGCAGTTCTTC.

The chain couples TRBV13 to TRBJ1-6, with D possibly TRBD1 on 5 matching bases. CDR1 and CDR2 (germline): PRHDT, FYEKMQ (reference sequence). The germline V and J ends were trimmed by 1 base and 10 bases, with 14 bases remaining between them. CDR3 length: 15 amino acids. The CDR3 loop reads CASSLAEGFRSPLHF. The CDR3 nucleotides are TGTGCCAGCAGCTTAGCGGAGGGGTTTCGCTCACCCCTCCACTTT. Based on the CDR3 plus reference TRBV13 and TRBJ1-6, the full variable domain is AAGVIQSPRHLIKEKRETATLKCYPIPRHDTVYWYQQGPGQDPQFLISFYEKMQSDKGSIPDRFSAQQFSDYHSELNMSSLELGDSALYFCASSLAEGFRSPLHFGNGTRLTVT.